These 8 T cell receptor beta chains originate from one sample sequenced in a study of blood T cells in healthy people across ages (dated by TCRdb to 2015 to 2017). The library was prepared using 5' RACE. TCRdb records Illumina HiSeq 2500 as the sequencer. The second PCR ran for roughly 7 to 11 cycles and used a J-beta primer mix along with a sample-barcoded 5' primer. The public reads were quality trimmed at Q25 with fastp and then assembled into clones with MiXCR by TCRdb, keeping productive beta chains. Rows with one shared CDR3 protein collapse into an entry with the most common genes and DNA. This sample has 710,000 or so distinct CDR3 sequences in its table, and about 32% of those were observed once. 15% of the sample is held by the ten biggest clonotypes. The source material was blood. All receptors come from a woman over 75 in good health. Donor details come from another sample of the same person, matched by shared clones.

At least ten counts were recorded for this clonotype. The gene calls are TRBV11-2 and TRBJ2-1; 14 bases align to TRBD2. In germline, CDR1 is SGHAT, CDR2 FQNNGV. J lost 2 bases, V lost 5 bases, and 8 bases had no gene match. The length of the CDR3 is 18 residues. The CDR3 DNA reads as TGTGCCAGCAGCCTCAGGGCGACTAGCGGGGGGGCCTACAATGAGCAGTTCTTC. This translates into CASSLRATSGGAYNEQFF.

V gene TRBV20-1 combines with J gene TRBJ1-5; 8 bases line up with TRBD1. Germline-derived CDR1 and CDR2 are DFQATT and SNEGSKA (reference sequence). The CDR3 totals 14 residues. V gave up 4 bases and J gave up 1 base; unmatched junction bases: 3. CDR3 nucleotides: TGCAGTGCTAAACGGACAGGGAGCAATCAGCCCCAGCATTTT. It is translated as CSAKRTGSNQPQHF.

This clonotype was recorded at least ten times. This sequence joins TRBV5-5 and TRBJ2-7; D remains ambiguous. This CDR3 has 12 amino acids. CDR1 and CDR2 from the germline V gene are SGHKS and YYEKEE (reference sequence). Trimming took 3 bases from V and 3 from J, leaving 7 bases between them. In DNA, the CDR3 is TGTGCCAGCAGCTCTACAAACTACGAGCAGTACTTC. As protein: CASSSTNYEQYF.

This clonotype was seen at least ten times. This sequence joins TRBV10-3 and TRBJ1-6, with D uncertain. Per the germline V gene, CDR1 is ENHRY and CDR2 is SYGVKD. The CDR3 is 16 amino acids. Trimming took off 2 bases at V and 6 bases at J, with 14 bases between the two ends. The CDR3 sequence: CAISEGRRNPNSPLHF. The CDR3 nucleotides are TGTGCCATCAGTGAGGGCCGACGCAACCCTAATTCACCCCTCCACTTT.

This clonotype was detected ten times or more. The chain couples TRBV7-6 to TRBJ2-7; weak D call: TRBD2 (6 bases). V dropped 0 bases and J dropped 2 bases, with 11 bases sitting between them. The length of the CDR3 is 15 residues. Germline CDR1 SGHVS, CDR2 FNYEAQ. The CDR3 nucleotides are TGTGCCAGCAGCTTAGCGCCGGGACTTACCTACGAGCAGTACTTC. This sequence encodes CASSLAPGLTYEQYF.

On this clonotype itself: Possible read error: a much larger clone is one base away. CDR3 nucleotides: TGTGCCACCAGTGACAGAGGACAGGGGTCCTACAATGAGCAGGTCTTC. The encoded protein is CATSDRGQGSYNEQVF. This chain joins TRBV24-1 and TRBJ2-1; 9 nucleotides align to TRBD1. The CDR3 has 16 residues. The germline V gene has CDR1 KGHDR and CDR2 SFDVKD.

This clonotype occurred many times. CDR3 sequence (DNA): TGTGCCACCAGCAGAGAGGGGACTAGCGGAAAGTTCTTC. The encoded protein is CATSREGTSGKFF. The rearrangement uses TRBV15 and TRBJ2-1; TRBD2 matches at 11 bases. The V and J ends lost 0 bases and 14 bases, in that order; junction bases with no gene match: 3. CDR3 length equals 13 residues. CDR1 and CDR2 (germline): LNHNV, YYDKDF (reference sequence).

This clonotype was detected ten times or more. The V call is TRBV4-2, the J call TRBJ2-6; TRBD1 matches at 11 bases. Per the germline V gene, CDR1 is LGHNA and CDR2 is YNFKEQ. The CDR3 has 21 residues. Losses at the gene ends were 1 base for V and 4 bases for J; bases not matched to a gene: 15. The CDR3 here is CASSQVTRGGQGASGANVLTF. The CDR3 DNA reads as TGTGCCAGCAGCCAAGTTACCCGTGGAGGACAGGGGGCGTCCGGGGCCAACGTCCTGACTTTC.